This TCR beta chain was captured in a study of cytomegalovirus exposure and HLA in healthy donors. Study-level findings and limits: Common viral pathogens seemed to be connected with several of the most significant clusters, according to a later analysis.

V lost 7 bases, J lost 2 bases, and 10 bases stayed unmatched. This CDR3 is 15 amino acids long. Germline values: CDR1 MNHNS, CDR2 SASEGT. On this clone itself: Its antigen is unidentified.

PCR primers comprised 60 Vbeta and 13 Jbeta primers. Libraries were prepared by immunoSEQ multiplex PCR; TCRdb keeps only in-frame clonotypes and omits some of them. Its listing shows about 130,000 clones. This TCR was sampled from a young man in good health and CMV-seronegative. The genes are TRBV6-1 and TRBJ2-7, with 8 positions matching TRBD1. Sequencing was done on a sample of PBMCs. The CDR3 region has the DNA TGTGCCAGCAATCAACAGGGGGGTCTCCCCTACGAGCAGTACTTC. Translation: CASNQQGGLPYEQYF.